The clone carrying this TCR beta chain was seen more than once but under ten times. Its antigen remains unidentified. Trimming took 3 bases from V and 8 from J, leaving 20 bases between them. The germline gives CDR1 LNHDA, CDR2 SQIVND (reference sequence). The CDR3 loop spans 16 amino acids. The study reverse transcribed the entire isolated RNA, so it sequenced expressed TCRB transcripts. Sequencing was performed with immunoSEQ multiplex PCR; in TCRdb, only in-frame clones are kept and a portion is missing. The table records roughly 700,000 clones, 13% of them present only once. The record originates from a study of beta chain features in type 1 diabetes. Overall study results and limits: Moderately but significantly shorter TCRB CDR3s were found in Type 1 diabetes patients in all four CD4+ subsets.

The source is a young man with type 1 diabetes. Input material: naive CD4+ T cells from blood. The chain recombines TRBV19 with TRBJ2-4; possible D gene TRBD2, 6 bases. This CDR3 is CASSISGYYPSDIQYF. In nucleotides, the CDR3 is TGTGCCAGTAGTATCTCCGGATACTACCCTAGCGACATTCAGTACTTC.